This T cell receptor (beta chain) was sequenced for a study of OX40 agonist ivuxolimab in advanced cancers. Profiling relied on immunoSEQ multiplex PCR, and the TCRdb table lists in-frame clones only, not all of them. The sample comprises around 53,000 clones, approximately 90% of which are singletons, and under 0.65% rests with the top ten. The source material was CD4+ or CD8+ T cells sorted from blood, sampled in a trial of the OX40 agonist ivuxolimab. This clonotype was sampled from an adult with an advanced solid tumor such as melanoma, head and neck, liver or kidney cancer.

The CDR3 DNA sequence: TGCGCCAGCAGCACCAACCCTCAGGGGGCGCAAACAGATACGCAGTATTTT. Amino acids: CASSTNPQGAQTDTQYF. V gene TRBV4-1 combines with J gene TRBJ2-3; 8 bases line up with TRBD1. Germline CDR1 and CDR2: MGHRA and YSYEKL. The CDR3 runs 17 residues. V was clipped by 5 bases and J by 3 bases; unmatched bases: 13.